This passage covers 17 T cell receptor beta chains from one sample sequenced in a study of OX40 agonist ivuxolimab in advanced cancers. Profiled with immunoSEQ multiplex PCR; TCRdb holds only in-frame clones, not every one. The sample has roughly 35,000 clones, around 92% seen once. Sequencing was performed on CD4+ or CD8+ T cells sorted from blood, taken in a trial of the OX40 agonist ivuxolimab. The receptors were sampled from an adult with an advanced solid tumor such as melanoma, head and neck, liver or kidney cancer.

This clone was observed a few times. V is TRBV19 and J is TRBJ1-2; 9 bases match TRBD1. The CDR3 sequence is 13 residues long. V was clipped by 7 bases and J by 6 bases; unmatched bases: 6. The germline V gene encodes CDR1 LNHDA and CDR2 SQIVND (reference sequence). The CDR3 reads CASNRDRVNGYTF. The DNA of the CDR3 is TGTGCCAGTAATCGGGACAGGGTGAATGGCTACACCTTC.

This rearrangement joins TRBV9 to TRBJ1-4; D is ambiguous. The V end was cut by 1 base, the J end by 7 bases, with 8 bases between. Germline assignment: CDR1 SGDLS and CDR2 YYNGEE. The CDR3 sequence is 13 residues long. The CDR3 sequence is CASSVQAGEKLFF. DNA for the CDR3: TGTGCCAGCAGCGTACAGGCGGGTGAAAAACTGTTTTTT.

V usage is TRBV4-3 and J usage is TRBJ2-3, with no clear D. CDR3 length: 16 amino acids. V dropped 0 bases and J dropped 0 bases, with 10 bases sitting between them. Germline values: CDR1 LGHNA, CDR2 YSLEER. The CDR3 DNA reads TGCGCCAGCAGCCAAGAAATCCCACCAAGCACAGATACGCAGTATTTT. Protein sequence: CASSQEIPPSTDTQYF.

The chain is built from TRBV9 and TRBJ2-1, with 12 bases identical to TRBD2. The CDR3 consists of 19 residues. Per the germline V gene, CDR1 is SGDLS and CDR2 is YYNGEE. Trimming at V came to 3 bases and at J to 0 bases, leaving 10 bases not matched to a gene. The CDR3 nucleotides read TGTGCCAGCAGCGGCCCGGGACTAGCGGGTCCGAGCTCCTACAATGAGCAGTTCTTC. Its protein product is CASSGPGLAGPSSYNEQFF.

The chain is built from TRBV25-1 and TRBJ2-7; 10 bases are shared with TRBD2. Germline lookup yields CDR1 MGHDK and CDR2 SYGVNS. This CDR3 contains 17 residues. V was clipped by 6 bases and J by 0 bases; unmatched bases: 11. The CDR3 coding sequence is TGTGCCAGCAGCCCCACACGACGACTAGCGGGCTCCTACGAGCAGTACTTC. Protein product: CASSPTRRLAGSYEQYF.

V usage is TRBV13 and J usage is TRBJ1-2; 7 bases map to TRBD1. After removal of 5 bases from V and 5 bases from J, the junction contained 8 bases not matched to a gene. Germline values: CDR1 PRHDT, CDR2 FYEKMQ (reference sequence). This CDR3 region has 14 residues. CDR3 residues: CASSPYQGGYGYTF. CDR3 nucleotide sequence: TGTGCCAGCAGCCCCTACCAGGGGGGATATGGCTACACCTTC.

The rearrangement links TRBV7-3 to TRBJ2-3, with TRBD2 identical over 11 bases. The CDR3 covers 19 residues. Per germline, CDR1 SGHTA and CDR2 FQGTGA. Trimming cost V 2 bases and J 4 bases; bases outside gene matches: 14. The DNA for the CDR3 is TGTGCCAGCAGCTTATTGGGAGGGCTAGCGGGAGGTGAGCCAGATACGCAGTATTTT. This gives the protein CASSLLGGLAGGEPDTQYF.

This chain joins TRBV4-3 and TRBJ1-5; D gene ambiguous. The germline CDR1 and CDR2 sequences are LGHNA and YSLEER. CDR3 length equals 15 residues. Trimming removed 3 bases from V and 4 bases from J, with 13 bases in between. Here the CDR3 DNA reads TGCGCCAGCAGCCAGGGCCTACAGACTAATCAGCCCCAGCATTTT. Encoded protein: CASSQGLQTNQPQHF.

This chain uses TRBV4-3 with TRBJ2-1, with 11 bases matching TRBD2. V was pared by 4 bases and J by 0 bases, with 8 bases of the junction left unmatched. Germline-derived CDR1 and CDR2 are LGHNA and YSLEER. CDR3 length: 18 amino acids. CDR3 sequence reads: CASSRGTSGLLSYNEQFF. DNA for the CDR3: TGCGCCAGCAGCCGGGGGACTAGCGGACTACTCTCCTACAATGAGCAGTTCTTC.

This clone was seen a few times. The rearrangement links TRBV9 to TRBJ2-3; D is ambiguous. Between the trimmed V and J ends, which lost 6 bases and 2 bases, there was a span of 16 bases. The germline V gene has CDR1 SGDLS and CDR2 YYNGEE. This CDR3 is 15 amino acids long. The CDR3 nucleotides read TGTGCCAGCAACCGTGGGAACGGAGCCACAGATACGCAGTATTTT. It encodes CASNRGNGATDTQYF.

The rearrangement uses TRBV28 and TRBJ2-7; unclear D gene. V dropped 5 bases and J dropped 2 bases, with 13 bases sitting between them. This CDR3 has 14 amino acids. CDR1 is MDHEN, CDR2 SYDVKM, per germline. CDR3 region: CASSNNPGTYEQYF. The CDR3 nucleotides are TGTGCCAGCAGTAACAACCCGGGCACCTACGAGCAGTACTTC.

This clone appeared once. The chain uses TRBV4-2 and TRBJ1-2; tentative D call: TRBD1 (6 bases). The CDR3 is made up of 18 amino acids. V lost 3 bases and J lost 2, with 22 bases in between. Germline lookup yields CDR1 LGHNA and CDR2 YNFKEQ. As DNA, the CDR3 is TGTGCCAGCAGCCATACGGCAGGGCGTTGGGGGCTCAACTATGGCTACACCTTC. Its translation is CASSHTAGRWGLNYGYTF.

CDR3 protein: CASSGLWGDEQYF. The CDR3 DNA reads TGTGCCAGCAGCGGGTTATGGGGGGACGAGCAGTACTTC. This chain joins TRBV9 and TRBJ2-7, with TRBD2 as a possible D gene (6 bases). The CDR3 sequence is 13 residues long. Germline CDR1 reads SGDLS; CDR2 reads YYNGEE. Between the trimmed V and J ends, which lost 3 bases and 5 bases, there was a span of 12 bases.

V usage is TRBV2 and J usage is TRBJ1-2; D may be TRBD1 (5 bases). Germline CDR1 reads SNHLY; CDR2 reads FYNNEI. The CDR3 runs 16 residues. V was shortened by 1 base and J by 3 bases, with 15 bases between the two germline ends. The DNA of the CDR3 is TGTGCCAGCAGTGAAGGCGAGACAGTATACCACTATGGCTACACCTTC. Its translation: CASSEGETVYHYGYTF.

The rearrangement uses TRBV7-6 and TRBJ1-1; no definite D call. Germline CDR1 reads SGHVS; CDR2 reads FNYEAQ. CDR3 length: 13 amino acids. Trimming shortened V by 3 bases and J by 1 base, and 6 bases separated the two germline ends. The CDR3 here is CASSFLPNTEAFF. As DNA, the CDR3 is TGTGCCAGCAGCTTCCTACCGAACACTGAAGCTTTCTTT.

This clone was recorded only once. V and J are TRBV7-2 and TRBJ2-7; D ambiguous. The CDR3 is 12 amino acids. The V end lost 5 bases, the J end lost 0 bases, and 5 bases lay between the germline ends. Germline CDR1 SGHTA, CDR2 FQGNSA. CDR3 in DNA: TGTGCCAGCAGCACTCACTCCTACGAGCAGTACTTC. Protein product: CASSTHSYEQYF.

V usage is TRBV7-9 and J usage is TRBJ1-1, with 10 nucleotides matching TRBD1. CDR3 length equals 13 residues. Germline V gene data show CDR1 as SEHNR and CDR2 as FQNEAQ (reference sequence). V gave up 3 bases and J gave up 8 bases; unmatched junction bases: 3. CDR3 DNA: TGTGCCAGCAGCTTGGAGACAGGGGGCGAAGCTTTCTTT. Protein product: CASSLETGGEAFF.